The 24 T cell receptor beta chains reported below all come from one sample, sequenced in a study of OX40 agonist ivuxolimab in advanced cancers. Library prep was done by the immunoSEQ multiplex PCR assay. TCRdb holds this immuneACCESS table with in-frame rearrangements only. Some clones are missing; in checked studies, unresolved V genes explain under half, and the rest has no known cause. The sample has about 64,000 clones on record, around 80% of them singletons. The leading ten clones occupy around 5% of the sample. The material sequenced was CD4+ or CD8+ T cells sorted from blood, taken in a trial of the OX40 agonist ivuxolimab. These receptors were obtained from an adult with an advanced solid tumor such as melanoma, head and neck, liver or kidney cancer.

This chain joins TRBV7-8 and TRBJ2-1; D is unclear. The V end was cut by 5 bases, the J end by 8 bases, with 13 bases between. CDR3 length: 13 amino acids. Germline values: CDR1 SGHVS, CDR2 FQNEAQ. CDR3 nucleotides: TGTGCCAGCAGCACGAGCGTTGGCGATGAGCAGTTCTTC. Residues: CASSTSVGDEQFF. The whole variable domain, filled in from reference TRBV7-8 and TRBJ2-1, reads GAGVSQSPRYKVAKRGQDVALRCDPISGHVSLFWYQQALGQGPEFLTYFQNEAQLDKSGLPSDRFFAERPEGSVSTLKIQRTQQEDSAVYLCASSTSVGDEQFFGPGTRLTVL.

The chain is built from TRBV6-1 and TRBJ1-1, with 8 nucleotides matching TRBD1. The trim removed 4 bases at V and 3 bases at J, leaving 4 bases unmatched. The CDR3 extends over 14 amino acids. The germline V gene encodes CDR1 MNHNS and CDR2 SASEGT. The CDR3 sequence: CASSAGGTYTEAFF. In nucleotides, the CDR3 is TGTGCCAGCAGTGCAGGGGGCACGTACACTGAAGCTTTCTTT.

The gene calls are TRBV9 and TRBJ2-2; perhaps D is TRBD1 or TRBD2 (5 bases each). The CDR3 has 17 residues. Germline V lookup: CDR1 SGDLS, CDR2 YYNGEE. The germline V and J ends were trimmed by 2 bases and 4 bases, with 18 bases remaining between them. CDR3 nucleotides: TGTGCCAGCAGCGTTGGGGACGGCTCCGTCCTCACCGGGGAGCTGTTTTTT. It specifies CASSVGDGSVLTGELFF.

This chain connects TRBV7-2 to TRBJ2-3; the match to TRBD2 covers 10 bases. Germline V lookup: CDR1 SGHTA, CDR2 FQGNSA. V was clipped by 3 bases and J by 4 bases; unmatched bases: 7. This CDR3 is 16 amino acids long. CDR3 nucleotide sequence: TGTGCCAGCAGCTTTCGAGCGGGAGGGAGGGCAGATACGCAGTATTTT. Translation: CASSFRAGGRADTQYF.

This chain links TRBV25-1 with TRBJ2-5; 12 positions match TRBD1. V was clipped by 1 base and J by 4 bases; unmatched bases: 7. The CDR3 runs to 17 residues. The germline gives CDR1 MGHDK, CDR2 SYGVNS. The chain's CDR3 is CASSEWVGQGAGETQYF. For the CDR3, the DNA is TGTGCCAGCAGTGAATGGGTGGGACAGGGGGCTGGAGAGACCCAGTACTTC.

This clone was observed a single time. The chain joins TRBV19 to TRBJ2-1; maybe TRBD2 (10 bases). Germline V gene lookup returns CDR1 LNHDA and CDR2 SQIVND (reference sequence). The V end was cut by 7 bases, the J end by 0 bases, with 34 bases between. The CDR3 is 22 residues long. CDR3 region: CASTPGQGISWTSGSSYNEQFF. CDR3 in DNA: TGTGCCAGTACCCCGGGACAGGGCATCTCCTGGACTAGCGGTAGCTCCTACAATGAGCAGTTCTTC.

V and J are TRBV9 and TRBJ2-7, with TRBD2 matching 14 bases. There are 15 residues in the CDR3. The germline V gene encodes CDR1 SGDLS and CDR2 YYNGEE. V gave up 3 bases and J gave up 5 bases; unmatched junction bases: 4. CDR3 nucleotide sequence: TGTGCCAGCAGCGGACTAGCGGGGGGGCGGGACGAGCAGTACTTC. Translated, it gives CASSGLAGGRDEQYF.

The chain recombines TRBV7-9 with TRBJ2-3, with no clear D. V shed 1 base and J shed 5 bases, with 4 bases lying between them. Germline V gives CDR1 SEHNR, CDR2 FQNEAQ (reference sequence). The CDR3 sequence is 12 residues long. The CDR3 loop is CASSLVVDTQYF. CDR3 nucleotides: TGTGCCAGCAGCTTAGTCGTAGATACGCAGTATTTT.

This sequence joins TRBV27 and TRBJ1-6, with D unclear. The germline V gene has CDR1 MNHEY and CDR2 SMNVEV (reference sequence). V lost 5 bases and J lost 6, with 8 bases in between. The CDR3 extends over 13 amino acids. CDR3 residues: CASSQQINSPLHF. CDR3 bases: TGTGCCAGCAGTCAACAAATTAATTCACCCCTCCACTTT.

This chain links TRBV4-1 with TRBJ2-7; D possibly uses TRBD1 or TRBD2 (6 bases each). V was trimmed by 4 bases and J by 6 bases, leaving 19 bases between them. This CDR3 spans 15 amino acids. Germline lookup yields CDR1 MGHRA and CDR2 YSYEKL. In nucleotides, the CDR3 is TGCGCCAGCAGCCCCCCATTCAGAGGGGGGTCCGAGCAGTACTTC. Translating it yields CASSPPFRGGSEQYF.

This clone was picked up one time. The J gene is TRBJ2-2, the V gene TRBV21-1; TRBD1 is the table's D call, not checked against the DNA. TRBV21-1 is assigned pseudogene status. This CDR3 region has 16 residues. The CDR3 region is CASSNQGAEKAGELFF. The CDR3 nucleotides read TGTGCCAGCAGCAATCAGGGGGCGGAAAAGGCCGGGGAGCTGTTTTTT.

The V gene is TRBV18, the J gene TRBJ2-2; D gene ambiguous. The CDR3 runs to 15 residues. Deletions cut 0 bases from V and 5 bases from J, with 10 bases between. Germline CDR1 is KGHSH and CDR2 is LQKENI. CDR3 DNA sequence: TGTGCCAGCTCACCACCCCGGGCAGTGACCGGGGAGCTGTTTTTT. Translated, it gives CASSPPRAVTGELFF.

This chain connects TRBV7-2 to TRBJ2-3; a weak D match, TRBD2 (6 bases). Germline V gives CDR1 SGHTA, CDR2 FQGNSA. This CDR3 comprises 14 residues. Trimming left V 3 bases short and J 2 bases short, with 9 bases between. CDR3 sequence: CASSFTGVTDTQYF. The CDR3 coding sequence is TGTGCCAGCAGCTTCACGGGGGTCACAGATACGCAGTATTTT.

The V call is TRBV4-1, the J call TRBJ1-1; D remains ambiguous. Germline values: CDR1 MGHRA, CDR2 YSYEKL. This CDR3 contains 12 residues. Trimming took off 1 base at V and 11 bases at J, with 11 bases between the two ends. The CDR3 sequence: CASSQVYPPAFF. The CDR3 coding sequence is TGCGCCAGCAGCCAAGTATATCCTCCGGCTTTCTTT.

The CDR3 sequence is CASSSGQRSGYTF. For the CDR3, the DNA is TGTGCCAGCAGTTCAGGACAGCGGAGTGGCTACACCTTC. This sequence joins TRBV28 and TRBJ1-2, with a possible D match to TRBD1 (6 bases). Deletions cut 4 bases from V and 7 bases from J, with 13 bases between. Germline CDR1 reads MDHEN; CDR2 reads SYDVKM. CDR3 length: 13 residues.

The V gene is TRBV19, the J gene TRBJ1-2; 7 bases match TRBD1. The CDR3 spans 13 residues. The germline V gene has CDR1 LNHDA and CDR2 SQIVND (reference sequence). V lost 4 bases to trimming and J lost 6 bases; unmatched junction nucleotides: 5. The CDR3 here is CASSTLDRDGYTF. In DNA, the CDR3 is TGTGCCAGTAGTACCCTTGACAGGGATGGCTACACCTTC.

The chain uses TRBV12-5 and TRBJ2-3, with no clear D. V was pared by 6 bases and J by 2 bases, with 3 bases between. This CDR3 contains 11 residues. Per the germline V gene, CDR1 is LGHNT and CDR2 is FRNRAP. The CDR3 loop reads CASGTTDTQYF. The CDR3 DNA is TGTGCTAGTGGAACCACAGATACGCAGTATTTT.

The rearrangement links TRBV5-1 to TRBJ2-3; D not certain. Trimming pared 0 bases from V and 7 bases from J, leaving 6 bases between. Germline CDR1 is SGHRS and CDR2 is YFSETQ. The CDR3 sequence is 12 residues long. The CDR3 DNA reads as TGCGCCAGCAGCTTGGTTCCCAATACGCAGTATTTT. Residues: CASSLVPNTQYF.

The gene calls are TRBV30 and TRBJ1-6, with 7 bases matching TRBD1. J lost 0 bases, V lost 2 bases, and 7 bases had no gene match. CDR3 length equals 17 residues. Germline V gene lookup returns CDR1 GTSNPN and CDR2 SVGIG (reference sequence). CDR3 nucleotides: TGTGCCTGGAGTCCCCAGGACAGGAGCTCCTATAATTCACCCCTCCACTTT. It yields the protein CAWSPQDRSSYNSPLHF.

The rearrangement uses TRBV5-1 and TRBJ2-1; 7 nucleotides match TRBD1. Germline V lookup: CDR1 SGHRS, CDR2 YFSETQ. The V gene end was trimmed by 4 bases and the J gene end by 2 bases; junction bases not matched to a gene: 6. This CDR3 has 15 residues. The CDR3 DNA reads as TGCGCCAGCAGCCCGGGACAGAGTCCCTACAATGAGCAGTTCTTC. Translated: CASSPGQSPYNEQFF. Filled out from reference TRBV5-1 and TRBJ2-1, the complete variable domain reads KAGVTQTPRYLIKTRGQQVTLSCSPISGHRSVSWYQQTPGQGLQFLFEYFSETQRNKGNFPGRFSGRQFSNSRSEMNVSTLELGDSALYLCASSPGQSPYNEQFFGPGTRLTVL.

The chain couples TRBV6-4 to TRBJ2-7; TRBD1 is a possible D gene (5 bases). This CDR3 is 15 amino acids long. The ends were cut back, 0 bases at V and 2 bases at J, with 11 bases in the middle. The germline V gene has CDR1 MRHNA and CDR2 SNTAGT. The CDR3 nucleotides read TGTGCCAGCAGTGACTCGACACAGGAGACCTACGAGCAGTACTTC. It translates to CASSDSTQETYEQYF.

The V gene is TRBV2, the J gene TRBJ2-5; TRBD1 matches 7 bases. The CDR3 loop spans 16 amino acids. V lost 4 bases, J lost 2 bases, and 10 bases stayed unmatched. The germline V gene has CDR1 SNHLY and CDR2 FYNNEI. The chain's CDR3 is CASSGQRDSIQETQYF. CDR3 nucleotides: TGTGCCAGCAGTGGCCAGAGGGACAGCATACAAGAGACCCAGTACTTC. Using reference TRBV2 and TRBJ2-5 for the parts outside the CDR3, the full variable domain is EPEVTQTPSHQVTQMGQEVILRCVPISNHLYFYWYRQILGQKVEFLVSFYNNEISEKSEIFDDQFSVERPDGSNFTLKIRSTKLEDSAMYFCASSGQRDSIQETQYFGPGTRLLVL.

This clone was counted between two and nine times. This chain uses TRBV5-8 with TRBJ2-7, with D possibly matching TRBD2 (7 bases). This CDR3 has 15 residues. CDR1 and CDR2 (germline): SGHTS, YDEGEE. With 2 bases removed from V and 4 bases from J, the gap between germline ends came to 16 bases. CDR3 DNA sequence: TGTGCCAGCAGCTTCCACGGGGGGCAAGGGTACGAGCAGTACTTC. It translates to CASSFHGGQGYEQYF.

The chain is built from TRBV27 and TRBJ2-5; D possibly uses TRBD1 or TRBD2 (7 bases each). CDR3 length equals 15 residues. V lost 8 bases and J lost 3, with 19 bases in between. CDR1 is MNHEY and CDR2 is SMNVEV in the germline V gene (reference sequence). The CDR3 spells CASAGALGTEETQYF. CDR3 DNA sequence: TGTGCCAGCGCGGGAGCCTTAGGGACAGAAGAGACCCAGTACTTC.